What follows are 10 T cell receptor beta chains derived from one specimen sequenced in a study of blood T cell repertoires in COVID-19. The data were produced by immunoSEQ multiplex PCR, yet TCRdb's version contains in-frame clones alone and is incomplete. The sample holds 250,000 to 300,000 clones; roughly 86% are singletons and the top ten take 1.5% to 2%. Sequenced material: PBMCs or T cells enriched from blood (not recorded which). The receptors were sampled from a woman in her fifties or sixties who had recovered from COVID-19.

This clone was observed a handful of times. V usage is TRBV5-4 and J usage is TRBJ1-5; possibly TRBD1 for D (5 bases). CDR3 size: 14 residues. Trimming left V 3 bases short and J 5 bases short, with 12 bases between. Germline V gene sequence: CDR1 SGHNT, CDR2 YYREEE (reference sequence). The CDR3: CASSYQGGDQPQHF. Written as DNA, the CDR3 is TGTGCCAGCAGCTATCAGGGAGGAGATCAGCCCCAGCATTTT.

V is TRBV5-8 and J is TRBJ2-5, with a tentative D call TRBD2 (5 bases). CDR1 is SGHTS and CDR2 is YDEGEE in the germline V gene. V lost 2 bases, J lost 5 bases, and 13 bases lay in between. This CDR3 has 14 amino acids. CDR3 region: CASSLILGGETQYF. The CDR3 bases are TGTGCCAGCAGCTTAATTTTGGGCGGGGAGACCCAGTACTTC.

The V call is TRBV7-9, the J call TRBJ1-2; 7 nucleotides agree with TRBD1. With 3 bases clipped from V and 4 bases from J, the junction kept 5 bases outside the gene matches. Germline V gene data show CDR1 as SEHNR and CDR2 as FQNEAQ (reference sequence). The CDR3 is 14 residues long. The CDR3 coding sequence is TGTGCCAGCAGCTTGACGACAGGGAGCTATGGCTACACCTTC. Translation gives CASSLTTGSYGYTF.

V gene TRBV19 combines with J gene TRBJ1-2; the D gene is possibly TRBD1 (5 bases). Germline-derived CDR1 and CDR2 are LNHDA and SQIVND (reference sequence). The CDR3 is made up of 13 amino acids. Trimming removed 6 bases at V and 4 bases at J, with 12 bases between. CDR3 in DNA: TGTGCCAGTAGCACAGGATTGGGCTATGGCTACACCTTC. Its protein is CASSTGLGYGYTF.

This clone was detected only a few times. V and J are TRBV28 and TRBJ1-2; the match to TRBD1 covers 8 bases. Unmatched junction bases numbered 7, after V lost 3 bases and J lost 7 bases. CDR1 is MDHEN, CDR2 SYDVKM, per germline. The CDR3 has 14 residues. As DNA, the CDR3 is TGTGCCAGCAGTTTCCTGACAGGGGTCCGTGGCTACACCTTC. Translation gives CASSFLTGVRGYTF.

The J gene is TRBJ1-5, the V gene TRBV11-3; D is perhaps TRBD1 (6 bases). There are 15 residues in the CDR3. Germline lookup yields CDR1 SGHNT and CDR2 YENEEA. The V gene lost 3 bases and the J gene lost 7 bases, with 16 bases spanning the gap. CDR3 nucleotide sequence: TGTGCCAGCAGCTTTTGGGGGCCCGCCGGGCAGCCCCAGCATTTT. Its translation: CASSFWGPAGQPQHF.

J is TRBJ1-1 and V is TRBV11-3, with unresolved D. Looked up from germline, CDR1 is SGHNT and CDR2 is YENEEA. Trimming took off 8 bases at V and 5 bases at J, with 12 bases between the two ends. The CDR3 extends over 12 amino acids. CDR3 sequence reads: CASQEGRTEAFF. The CDR3 nucleotides are TGTGCCAGCCAGGAAGGGAGGACTGAAGCTTTCTTT.

The chain employs TRBV6-5 and TRBJ2-1; 12 bases line up with TRBD2. The CDR3 sequence is 15 residues long. Germline V gene lookup returns CDR1 MNHEY and CDR2 SVGAGI. After removal of 7 bases from V and 10 bases from J, the junction contained 11 bases not matched to a gene. CDR3 residues: CASNRRTSGMGEQFF. The CDR3 nucleotides are TGTGCCAGCAACCGCAGGACTAGCGGGATGGGGGAGCAGTTCTTC.

The chain uses TRBV5-1 and TRBJ2-3, with D tentatively TRBD1 (5 bases). Trimming took off 4 bases at V and 2 bases at J, with 8 bases between the two ends. Germline CDR1 reads SGHRS; CDR2 reads YFSETQ. The CDR3 runs to 13 residues. The CDR3 DNA follows: TGCGCCAGCAGCCGACAGTACACAGATACGCAGTATTTT. It translates to CASSRQYTDTQYF.

The chain employs TRBV9 and TRBJ1-1; tentative D call: TRBD1 (6 bases). This CDR3 region has 15 residues. Germline V CDR1 and CDR2: SGDLS, YYNGEE. Trimming removed 4 bases from V and 3 bases from J, with 16 bases in between. The CDR3 DNA reads TGTGCCAGCAGCCAAAAACGGACAGACTACACTGAAGCTTTCTTT. This encodes CASSQKRTDYTEAFF.